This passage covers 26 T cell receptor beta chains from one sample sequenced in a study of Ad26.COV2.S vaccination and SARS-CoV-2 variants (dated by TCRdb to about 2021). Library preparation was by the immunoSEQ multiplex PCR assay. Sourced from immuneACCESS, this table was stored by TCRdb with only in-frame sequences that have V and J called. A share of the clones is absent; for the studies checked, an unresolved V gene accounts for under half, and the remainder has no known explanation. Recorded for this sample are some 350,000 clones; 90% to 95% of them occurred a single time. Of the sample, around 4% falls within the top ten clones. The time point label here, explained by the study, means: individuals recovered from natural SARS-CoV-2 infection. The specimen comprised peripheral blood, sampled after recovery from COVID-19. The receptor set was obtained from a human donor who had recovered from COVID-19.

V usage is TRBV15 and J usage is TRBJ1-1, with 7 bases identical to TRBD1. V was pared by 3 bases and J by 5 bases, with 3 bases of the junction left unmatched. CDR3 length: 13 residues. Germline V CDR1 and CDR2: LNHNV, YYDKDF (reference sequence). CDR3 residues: CATSSDRATEAFF. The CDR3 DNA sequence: TGTGCCACCAGCAGTGACAGGGCTACTGAAGCTTTCTTT.

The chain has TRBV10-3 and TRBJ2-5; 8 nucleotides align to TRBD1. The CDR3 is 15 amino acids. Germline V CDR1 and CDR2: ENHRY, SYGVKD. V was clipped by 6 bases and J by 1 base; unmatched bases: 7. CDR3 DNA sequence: TGTGCCATCAGACCGACAGGGGCCGCCCAAGAGACCCAGTACTTC. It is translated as CAIRPTGAAQETQYF.

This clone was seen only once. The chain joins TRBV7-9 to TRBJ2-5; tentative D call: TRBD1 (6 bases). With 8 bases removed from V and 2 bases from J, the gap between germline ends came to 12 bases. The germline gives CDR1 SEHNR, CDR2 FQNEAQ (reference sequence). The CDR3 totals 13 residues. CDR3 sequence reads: CASLEQGQETQYF. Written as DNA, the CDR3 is TGTGCCAGCTTAGAACAGGGACAAGAGACCCAGTACTTC.

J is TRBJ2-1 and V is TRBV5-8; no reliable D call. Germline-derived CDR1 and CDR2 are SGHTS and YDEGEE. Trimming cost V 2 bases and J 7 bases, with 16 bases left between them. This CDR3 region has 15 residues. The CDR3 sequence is CASSLPGPPGNEQFF. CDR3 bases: TGTGCCAGCAGCTTACCGGGCCCCCCCGGGAATGAGCAGTTCTTC.

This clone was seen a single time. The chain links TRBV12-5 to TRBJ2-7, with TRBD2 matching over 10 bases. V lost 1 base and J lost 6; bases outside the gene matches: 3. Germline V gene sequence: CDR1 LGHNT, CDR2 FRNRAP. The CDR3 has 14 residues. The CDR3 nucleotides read TGTGCTAGTGGTTTGGGGGGACTAGCGTTCGAGCAGTACTTC. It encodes CASGLGGLAFEQYF.

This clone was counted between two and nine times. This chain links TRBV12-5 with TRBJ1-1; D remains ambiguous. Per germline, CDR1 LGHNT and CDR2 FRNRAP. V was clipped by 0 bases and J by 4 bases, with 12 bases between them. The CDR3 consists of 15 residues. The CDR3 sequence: CASGLVLRPFTEAFF. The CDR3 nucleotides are TGTGCTAGTGGTTTGGTACTAAGACCCTTCACTGAAGCTTTCTTT. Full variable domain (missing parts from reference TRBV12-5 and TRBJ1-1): DARVTQTPRHKVTEMGQEVTMRCQPILGHNTVFWYRQTMMQGLELLAYFRNRAPLDDSGMPKDRFSAEMPDATLATLKIQPSEPRDSAVYFCASGLVLRPFTEAFFGQGTRLTVV.

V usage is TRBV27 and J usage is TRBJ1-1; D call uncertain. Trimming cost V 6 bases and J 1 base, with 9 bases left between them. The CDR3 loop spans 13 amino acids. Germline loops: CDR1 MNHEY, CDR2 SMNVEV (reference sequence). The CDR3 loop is CASSSRRNTEAFF. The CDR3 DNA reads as TGTGCCAGCAGCTCTCGGAGGAACACTGAAGCTTTCTTT.

The DNA for the CDR3 is TGTGCTAGTGGTTTAGGGACAGGGTCCACCTACGAGCAGTACTTC. This translates into CASGLGTGSTYEQYF. The J gene is TRBJ2-7, the V gene TRBV12-5; 9 bases map to TRBD1. With 3 bases clipped from V and 2 bases from J, the junction kept 5 bases outside the gene matches. This CDR3 is 15 amino acids long. From germline, CDR1 is LGHNT and CDR2 FRNRAP.

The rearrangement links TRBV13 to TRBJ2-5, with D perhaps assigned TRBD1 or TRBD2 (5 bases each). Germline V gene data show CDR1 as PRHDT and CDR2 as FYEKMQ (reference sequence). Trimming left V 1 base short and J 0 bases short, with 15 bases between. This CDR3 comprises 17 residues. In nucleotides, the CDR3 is TGTGCCAGCAGCTTAGAGGCAGGGAGAGGGTACCAAGAGACCCAGTACTTC. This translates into CASSLEAGRGYQETQYF.

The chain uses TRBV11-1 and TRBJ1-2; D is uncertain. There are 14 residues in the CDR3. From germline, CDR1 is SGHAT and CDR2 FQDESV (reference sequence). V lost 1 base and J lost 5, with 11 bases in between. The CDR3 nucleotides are TGTGCCAGCAGCTTAGAGGGCAGAGGGTATGGCTACACCTTC. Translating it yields CASSLEGRGYGYTF.

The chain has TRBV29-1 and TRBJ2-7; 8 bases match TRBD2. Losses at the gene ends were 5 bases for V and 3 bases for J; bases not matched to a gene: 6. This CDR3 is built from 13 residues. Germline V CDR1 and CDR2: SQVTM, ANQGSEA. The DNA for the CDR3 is TGCAGCGTTTGGCTAGCGGGCGACTACGAGCAGTACTTC. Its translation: CSVWLAGDYEQYF.

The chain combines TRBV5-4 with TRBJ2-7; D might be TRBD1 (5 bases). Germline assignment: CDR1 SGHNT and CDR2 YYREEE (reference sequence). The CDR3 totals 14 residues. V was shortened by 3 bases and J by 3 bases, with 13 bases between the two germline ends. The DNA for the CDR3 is TGTGCCAGCAGCTATAGAGACAGAAACTACGAGCAGTACTTC. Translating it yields CASSYRDRNYEQYF.

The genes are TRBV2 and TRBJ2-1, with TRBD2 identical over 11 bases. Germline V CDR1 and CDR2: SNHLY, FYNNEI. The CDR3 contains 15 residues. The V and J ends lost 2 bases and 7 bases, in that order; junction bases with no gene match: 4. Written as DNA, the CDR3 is TGTGCCAGCAGTGAATTTAGCGGGGGGGCGAATGAGCAGTTCTTC. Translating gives CASSEFSGGANEQFF.

The CDR3 loop reads CASTSLTRQQLFF. Here the CDR3 DNA reads TGTGCCAGCACAAGTCTCACCCGGCAGCAGCTGTTTTTT. J is TRBJ1-4 and V is TRBV2; D call uncertain. This CDR3 spans 13 amino acids. Trimming cost V 7 bases and J 14 bases, with 20 bases left between them. Germline CDR1 reads SNHLY; CDR2 reads FYNNEI.

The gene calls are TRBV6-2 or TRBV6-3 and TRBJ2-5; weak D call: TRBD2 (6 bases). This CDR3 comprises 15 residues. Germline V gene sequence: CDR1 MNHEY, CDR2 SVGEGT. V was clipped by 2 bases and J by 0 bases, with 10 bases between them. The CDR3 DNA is TGTGCCAGCAGTTACGGGGACTCCGACCAAGAGACCCAGTACTTC. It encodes CASSYGDSDQETQYF.

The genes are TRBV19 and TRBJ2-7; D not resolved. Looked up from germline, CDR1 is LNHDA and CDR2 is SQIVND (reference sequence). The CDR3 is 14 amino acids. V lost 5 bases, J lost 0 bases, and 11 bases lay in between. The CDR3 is CASSSGRNSYEQYF. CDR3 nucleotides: TGTGCCAGTAGTTCTGGACGCAACTCCTACGAGCAGTACTTC.

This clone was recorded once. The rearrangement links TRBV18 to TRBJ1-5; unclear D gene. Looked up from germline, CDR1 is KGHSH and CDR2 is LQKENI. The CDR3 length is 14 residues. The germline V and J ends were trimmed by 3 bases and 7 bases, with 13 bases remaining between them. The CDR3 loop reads CASSPPDRYQPQHF. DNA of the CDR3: TGTGCCAGCTCACCCCCTGATCGGTACCAGCCCCAGCATTTT.

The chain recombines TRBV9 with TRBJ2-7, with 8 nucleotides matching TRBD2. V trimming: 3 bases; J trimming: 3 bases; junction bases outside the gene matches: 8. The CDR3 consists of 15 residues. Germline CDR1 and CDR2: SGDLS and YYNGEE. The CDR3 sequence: CASSAGTSGYYEQYF. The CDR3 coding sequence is TGTGCCAGCAGCGCCGGAACTAGCGGATACTACGAGCAGTACTTC.

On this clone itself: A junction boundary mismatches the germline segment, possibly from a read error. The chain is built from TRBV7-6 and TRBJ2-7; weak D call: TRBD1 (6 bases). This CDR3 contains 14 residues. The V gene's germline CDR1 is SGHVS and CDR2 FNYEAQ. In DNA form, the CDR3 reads TGTGCCAGCAGATTAGGACAGAACTCCTACGAGCAGTACTTC. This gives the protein CASRLGQNSYEQYF.

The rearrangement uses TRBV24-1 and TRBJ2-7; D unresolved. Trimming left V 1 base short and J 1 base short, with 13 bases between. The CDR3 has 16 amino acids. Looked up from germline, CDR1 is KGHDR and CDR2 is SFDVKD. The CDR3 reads CATSDFSHTKSYEQYF. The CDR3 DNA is TGTGCCACCAGTGATTTCTCCCACACGAAATCCTACGAGCAGTACTTC.

The CDR3 DNA reads as TGTGCCATCAGTCCATTACAGGGGGCCAACTATGGCTACACCTTC. Translating gives CAISPLQGANYGYTF. V and J are TRBV10-3 and TRBJ1-2; 9 nucleotides match TRBD1. The CDR3 has 15 amino acids. The ends lost 5 bases at V and 2 bases at J; junction bases unmatched: 6. Germline-derived CDR1 and CDR2 are ENHRY and SYGVKD.

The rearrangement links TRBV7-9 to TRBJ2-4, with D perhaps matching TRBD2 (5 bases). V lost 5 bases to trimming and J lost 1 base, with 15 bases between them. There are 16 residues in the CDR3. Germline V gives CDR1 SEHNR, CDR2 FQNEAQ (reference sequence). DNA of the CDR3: TGTGCCAGCAGCGGACTCCCACCGGGGGCCAAAAACATTCAGTACTTC. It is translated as CASSGLPPGAKNIQYF.

The DNA of the CDR3 is TGTGCCAGTAGCCTACTAGCGGGGGCGCCCCCAGATACGCAGTATTTT. Residues: CASSLLAGAPPDTQYF. The V gene is TRBV19, the J gene TRBJ2-3, with TRBD2 matching over 11 bases. CDR1 and CDR2 (germline): LNHDA, SQIVND (reference sequence). The CDR3 loop spans 16 amino acids. The V gene end was trimmed by 6 bases and the J gene end by 4 bases; junction bases not matched to a gene: 9. Variable domain in full (rest from reference TRBV19 and TRBJ2-3): DGGITQSPKYLFRKEGQNVTLSCEQNLNHDAMYWYRQDPGQGLRLIYYSQIVNDFQKGDIAEGYSVSREKKESFPLTVTSAQKNPTAFYLCASSLLAGAPPDTQYFGPGTRLTVL.

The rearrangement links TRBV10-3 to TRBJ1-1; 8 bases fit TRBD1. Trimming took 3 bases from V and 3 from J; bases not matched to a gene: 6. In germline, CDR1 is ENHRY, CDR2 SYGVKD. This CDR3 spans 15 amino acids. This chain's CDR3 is CAISEPRGRDTEAFF. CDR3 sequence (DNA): TGTGCCATCAGTGAACCCAGGGGGCGGGACACTGAAGCTTTCTTT.

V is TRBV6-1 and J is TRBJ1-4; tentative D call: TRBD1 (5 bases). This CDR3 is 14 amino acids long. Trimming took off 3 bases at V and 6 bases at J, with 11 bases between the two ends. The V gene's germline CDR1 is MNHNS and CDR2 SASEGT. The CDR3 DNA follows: TGTGCCAGCAGTGATGGGGGAGGGTATGAAAAACTGTTTTTT. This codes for CASSDGGGYEKLFF.

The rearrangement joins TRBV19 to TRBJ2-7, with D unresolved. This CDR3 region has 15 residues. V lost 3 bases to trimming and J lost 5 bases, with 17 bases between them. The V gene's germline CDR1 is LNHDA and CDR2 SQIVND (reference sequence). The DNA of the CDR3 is TGTGCCAGTAGTATTTCTTTCATGGATTTGCACGAGCAGTACTTC. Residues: CASSISFMDLHEQYF.